The clone carrying this T cell receptor beta chain was observed a handful of times. No antigen is known for it. This specimen comes from a study of CD8 T cells in ankylosing spondylitis. Study results and limitations: Roughly 8 highly homologous variants made up a TCR beta motif, and this motif appeared characteristic of ankylosing spondylitis blood. Significant enrichment of disease-linked clones was reported in matched ankylosing spondylitis synovial fluid.

Quantitative 5'-RACE with molecular barcodes generated TCR beta libraries. A single record per CDR3 protein comes from TCRdb applying MiXCR to the 5' RACE reads. The sample contains about 800,000 distinct CDR3 sequences, around 11% of which appear only once. The specimen sequenced was blood, either unsorted or a sorted T cell fraction (not recorded which). The source is a male donor with ankylosing spondylitis.

CDR3 amino acids: CASSSPTTYEQYF. DNA of the CDR3: TGTGCCAGCAGTTCTCCGACAACCTACGAGCAGTACTTC. V usage is TRBV6-5 and J usage is TRBJ2-7; D gene ambiguous. Trimming took off 4 bases at V and 2 bases at J, with 9 bases between the two ends. The CDR3 covers 13 residues. Germline V gene sequence: CDR1 MNHEY, CDR2 SVGAGI.